A selection of T cell receptor beta chains follows, all from one sample in a study of cytomegalovirus exposure and HLA in healthy donors. Sequenced by immunoSEQ multiplex PCR; TCRdb stores in-frame clones only, minus some. The sample lists more than 90,000 clones; around three quarters were seen once. Sequenced sample: PBMCs. These receptors were taken from a man aged 25 to 40 in good health and CMV-seropositive. Both conserved end residues are part of each CDR3. D genes are given only for firm matches. Some rows mark clone size as missing; the rest say once, few, many or name a class of expanded clone.

J | D | size | V | DNA | CDR3
TRBJ1-2 | NA | NA | TRBV11-2 | TGTGCCAGCAGCTTAGAACCCACTACAGGGCCCGGCTACACCTTC | CASSLEPTTGPGYTF
TRBJ1-1 | TRBD1 | NA | TRBV12-5 | TGTGCTAGTGGTCCGGGGACAGGGGACACTGAAGCTTTCTTT | CASGPGTGDTEAFF
TRBJ2-6 | NA | NA | TRBV19 | TGTGCCAGTAGTATCCCCCCTCCTGGGGCCAACGTCCTGACTTTC | CASSIPPPGANVLTF
TRBJ2-7 | NA | few | TRBV10-1 | TGCGCCAGCAGCTCAGGGAACGGCTACGAGCAGTACTTC | CASSSGNGYEQYF
TRBJ1-5 | NA | few | TRBV12-5 | TGTGCTAGTGGTTTGGTCCTCACCGGGACATCCCAGCCCCAGCATTTT | CASGLVLTGTSQPQHF
TRBJ1-4 | TRBD1 | many | TRBV5-1 | TGCGCCAGCAGTTCGGGACAGGGGCATGAAAAACTGTTTTTT | CASSSGQGHEKLFF
TRBJ2-1 | TRBD2 | NA | TRBV19 | TGTGCCAGTAGTATCCCAGGGAGGGATATCGACAATGAGCAGTTCTTC | CASSIPGRDIDNEQFF
TRBJ2-1 | TRBD2 | NA | TRBV30 | TGTGCCTGGAGTCTAGCGGGGCGCTCCTACAATGAGCAGTTCTTC | CAWSLAGRSYNEQFF
TRBJ2-1 | NA | few | TRBV5-4 | TGTGCCAGCAGCATCCAACAGGCAGACAATGAGCAGTTCTTC | CASSIQQADNEQFF
TRBJ1-5 | TRBD1 | few | TRBV6-5 | TGTGCCAGCAGTTTACAGGGGATCGGTCAGCCCCAGCATTTT | CASSLQGIGQPQHF
TRBJ1-1 | TRBD1 | few | TRBV2 | TGTGCCAGCAGTCCTGACAGGGCGAACACTGAAGCTTTCTTT | CASSPDRANTEAFF
TRBJ2-7 | TRBD1 | NA | TRBV30 | TGTGCCTGGAGCAGGGACAGTAAGGACGAGCAGTACTTC | CAWSRDSKDEQYF
TRBJ2-7 | NA | NA | TRBV9 | TGTGCCAGCAGCGTGAGCTGGGGGGATATATACGAGCAGTACTTC | CASSVSWGDIYEQYF
TRBJ1-1 | NA | NA | TRBV5-1 | TGCGCCAGCAGCTTGCTTGGGACAAAGAACACTGAAGCTTTCTTT | CASSLLGTKNTEAFF
TRBJ1-1 | TRBD1 | few | TRBV6-5 | TGTGCCAGCAGTTCGGGACAGGGGCCTCAGTGGGCTGAAGCTTTCTTT | CASSSGQGPQWAEAFF
TRBJ1-2 | NA | NA | TRBV7-9 | TGTGCCAGCAGCCCCCCCAGGGTTAATGCGGGCTACACCTTC | CASSPPRVNAGYTF
TRBJ1-1 | TRBD1 | NA | TRBV18 | TGTGCCAGCTCACCAACAGGGGGCACTGCGTTGACTGAAGCTTTCTTT | CASSPTGGTALTEAFF
TRBJ2-2 | NA | NA | TRBV5-1 | TGCGCCAGCAGCTTGGCCAGGGTGAACACCGGGGAGCTGTTTTTT | CASSLARVNTGELFF
TRBJ2-3 | NA | NA | TRBV5-1 | TGCGCCAGCAGCTCGGTAGCTAGCACAGATACGCAGTATTTT | CASSSVASTDTQYF
TRBJ2-5 | TRBD2 | NA | TRBV2 | TGTGCCAGCAGTCGACTAGCGGGGGGGAAAGAGACCCAGTACTTC | CASSRLAGGKETQYF
TRBJ2-5 | TRBD1 | NA | TRBV6-1 | TGTGCCAGCAGTGAAAAGGGGACAGATCAAGAGACCCAGTACTTC | CASSEKGTDQETQYF
TRBJ2-2 | TRBD1 | NA | TRBV27 | TGTGCCAGCAGTGGGATCAGGGGGCGACCCGGGGAGCTGTTTTTT | CASSGIRGRPGELFF
TRBJ2-2 | NA | NA | TRBV13 | TGTGCCAGCAGCTTGGGGCCTCCCGGGGAGCTGTTTTTT | CASSLGPPGELFF
TRBJ2-4 | NA | NA | TRBV21-1 | TGTGCCAGCAGCAAAGCTGGGCGGGGAGAGATTCAGTACTTC | CASSKAGRGEIQYF
TRBJ1-5 | NA | few | TRBV25-1 | TGTGCCAGCAGACCAGCGGGGATCAATCAGCCCCAGCATTTT | CASRPAGINQPQHF
TRBJ1-3 | NA | NA | TRBV18 | TGTGCCAGCTCACCCGCAGGGGCTGGAAACACCATATATTTT | CASSPAGAGNTIYF
TRBJ1-4 | NA | NA | TRBV12-2 | TGTGCAAGTCGCTTAGACACAACTAATGAAAAACTGTTTTTT | CASRLDTTNEKLFF
TRBJ2-3 | NA | few | TRBV28 | TGTGCCAGCAACTCGGGGTCCTCCACAGATACGCAGTATTTT | CASNSGSSTDTQYF
TRBJ1-5 | NA | NA | TRBV2 | TGTGCCAGCAGTGTAATGGGGGGAAGGAGCAATCAGCCCCAGCATTTT | CASSVMGGRSNQPQHF
TRBJ1-2 | TRBD1 | once | TRBV5-6 | TGTGCCAGCAGCACAGGGGGGGGATATGGCTACACCTTC | CASSTGGGYGYTF
TRBJ1-5 | NA | few | TRBV7-9 | TGTGCCAGCAGCTTAGGAGGGTTCACTCAGCCCCAGCATTTT | CASSLGGFTQPQHF
TRBJ1-2 | NA | NA | TRBV19 | TGTGCCAGTAGTATAGCCAGGTCAAACTATGGCTACACCTTC | CASSIARSNYGYTF
TRBJ1-5 | NA | NA | TRBV7-2 | TGTGCCAGCAGCTTACGAGGACAGCAGAATCAGCCCCAGCATTTT | CASSLRGQQNQPQHF
TRBJ1-1 | TRBD1 | NA | TRBV25-1 | TGTGCCAGCAGTAGACTTTCGGGACAGGGTTCTGAAGCTTTCTTT | CASSRLSGQGSEAFF
TRBJ1-6 | NA | NA | TRBV11-2 | TGTGCCAGCAGTGTCGGACAGTCTAATTCACCCCTCCACTTT | CASSVGQSNSPLHF
TRBJ2-2 | TRBD1 | NA | TRBV4-3 | TGCGCCAGCAGCCTGAGGTCCAGGGGGCGAGCCACCGGGGAGCTGTTTTTT | CASSLRSRGRATGELFF
TRBJ2-5 | TRBD1 | NA | TRBV6-5 | TGTGCCAGCAGTTATGGGACAGACCAAGAGACCCAGTACTTC | CASSYGTDQETQYF
TRBJ2-2 | TRBD1 | NA | TRBV9 | TGTGCCAGCAGCATATTGGGACAGGCCAAGAACACCGGGGAGCTGTTTTTT | CASSILGQAKNTGELFF
TRBJ2-3 | TRBD1 | NA | TRBV19 | TGTGCCAGTAGTATGAGGAAGGGACAGGGTCCAGATACGCAGTATTTT | CASSMRKGQGPDTQYF
TRBJ2-4 | TRBD2 | NA | TRBV19 | TGTGCCAGTAGTCGACTAGCGGATAAAAACATTCAGTACTTC | CASSRLADKNIQYF
TRBJ2-3 | TRBD1 | NA | TRBV12-5 | TGTGCTAGTGGGCCGGGACAGGGACCAGATACGCAGTATTTT | CASGPGQGPDTQYF
TRBJ2-7 | NA | many | TRBV4-3 | TGCGCCAGCAGCCCCCGAGCGGCCACCTACTACGAGCAGTACTTC | CASSPRAATYYEQYF
TRBJ1-6 | TRBD1 | NA | TRBV5-1 | TGCGCCAGCAAATTCCGGGACAGGGGCCCTTATAATTCACCCCTCCACTTT | CASKFRDRGPYNSPLHF
TRBJ1-1 | TRBD1 | few | TRBV6-5 | TGTGCCAGCAGGACGAATTACAGGGGGGACACTGAAGCTTTCTTT | CASRTNYRGDTEAFF